Below, 22 T cell receptor beta chains from the same sample are listed, as sequenced in a study of cytotoxic CD8 clonotypes in ibrutinib-treated CLL (dated by TCRdb to the early 2020s). Library construction relied on the immunoSEQ multiplex PCR assay. As stored in TCRdb, this immuneACCESS dataset retains in-frame rearrangements with V and J assigned. A fraction of the clones does not appear; measured against another copy, unresolved V genes explain less than half of the discrepancy, and the remainder lacks a known reason. For this sample there are 100,000 to 150,000 clones; 70% to 90% appear just once. The ten top clones hold 2% to 2.5% of the sample. Explained via the paper, the time point label denotes: roughly 2 years on ibrutinib. Sample: PBMCs, taken after 24 months of ibrutinib treatment. The source of these receptors is a human donor with chronic lymphocytic leukemia.

The chain is built from TRBV19 and TRBJ2-5; D possibly corresponds to TRBD2 (5 bases). In germline, CDR1 is LNHDA, CDR2 SQIVND (reference sequence). This CDR3 spans 12 amino acids. Trimming stripped 7 bases from V and 5 bases from J, with 11 bases between. CDR3 coding DNA: TGTGCCAGTAAGGCTGGAGGCGAGACCCAGTACTTC. It specifies CASKAGGETQYF.

The chain employs TRBV15 and TRBJ2-1, with 12 bases fitting TRBD2. Per germline, CDR1 LNHNV and CDR2 YYDKDF (reference sequence). CDR3 length: 17 residues. The V and J ends lost 5 bases and 6 bases, in that order; junction bases with no gene match: 11. CDR3 bases: TGTGCCACCAGCGAAAAATTACTAGCGGGGGGTGGCAATGAGCAGTTCTTC. It yields the protein CATSEKLLAGGGNEQFF.

V and J are TRBV28 and TRBJ1-1; no clear D gene. The CDR3 has 12 residues. Germline V gene lookup returns CDR1 MDHEN and CDR2 SYDVKM. V was trimmed by 9 bases and J by 4 bases, leaving 12 bases between them. The CDR3 is CASLSSTTEAFF. The CDR3 nucleotides are TGTGCCAGTTTGTCGTCGACCACTGAAGCTTTCTTT.

The chain couples TRBV7-2 to TRBJ1-2; D not certain. Between the trimmed V and J ends, which lost 1 base and 1 base, there was a span of 4 bases. CDR1 is SGHTA, CDR2 FQGNSA, per germline. This CDR3 is built from 13 residues. CDR3 bases: TGTGCCAGCAGCTTAGGGGGTAACTATGGCTACACCTTC. It yields the protein CASSLGGNYGYTF.

The sample holds a few counts of this clone. As DNA, the CDR3 is TGTGCCAGCAGGATACAGGGGAGCAATCAGCCCCAGCATTTT. Amino acid sequence: CASRIQGSNQPQHF. J is TRBJ1-5 and V is TRBV6-1, with 7 bases matching TRBD1. Looked up from germline, CDR1 is MNHNS and CDR2 is SASEGT. V was clipped by 6 bases and J by 1 base; unmatched bases: 3. This CDR3 is 14 amino acids long.

The J gene is TRBJ2-7, the V gene TRBV7-6, with D perhaps being TRBD1 or TRBD2 (7 bases each). Germline V CDR1 and CDR2: SGHVS, FNYEAQ. This CDR3 comprises 14 residues. V shed 4 bases and J shed 6 bases, with 16 bases lying between them. CDR3 in amino acids: CASSYRQGGIEQYF. For the CDR3, the DNA is TGTGCCAGCAGCTACAGACAGGGAGGGATCGAGCAGTACTTC.

This chain uses TRBV4-2 with TRBJ2-3; no firm D call. CDR1 is LGHNA, CDR2 YNFKEQ, per germline. This CDR3 has 13 residues. Deletions cut 6 bases from V and 6 bases from J, with 13 bases between. The CDR3 here is CASRKQGVDTQYF. The CDR3 DNA reads as TGTGCCAGCAGAAAGCAAGGAGTGGATACGCAGTATTTT.

J is TRBJ2-7 and V is TRBV5-6; no reliable D call. The CDR3 spans 13 residues. The germline V and J ends were trimmed by 1 base and 2 bases, with 7 bases remaining between them. Germline V gives CDR1 SGHDT, CDR2 YYEEEE. The CDR3, as DNA: TGTGCCAGCAGCTTGCGGTCTGCCTACGAGCAGTACTTC. It is translated as CASSLRSAYEQYF.

In nucleotides, the CDR3 is TGTGCCTGGGCTCGGGCCTACAATGAGCAGTTCTTC. Its protein product is CAWARAYNEQFF. This sequence joins TRBV30 and TRBJ2-1; D is ambiguous. The germline V gene has CDR1 GTSNPN and CDR2 SVGIG (reference sequence). CDR3 size: 12 residues. V lost 5 bases and J 2 bases, leaving 7 bases between the germline ends.

The chain is built from TRBV28 and TRBJ1-2; D unclear. V shed 2 bases and J shed 8 bases, with 15 bases lying between them. This CDR3 comprises 14 residues. Germline CDR1 reads MDHEN; CDR2 reads SYDVKM. For the CDR3, the DNA is TGTGCCAGCAGTTTAAATAGGCCAGTTCTAGGCTACACCTTC. As protein: CASSLNRPVLGYTF.

This rearrangement joins TRBV6-6 to TRBJ1-2; 7 bases are shared with TRBD1. V was pared by 7 bases and J by 4 bases, with 6 bases of the junction left unmatched. Per the germline V gene, CDR1 is MNHNY and CDR2 is SVGAGI (reference sequence). The CDR3 has 13 amino acids. The CDR3 DNA follows: TGTGCCAGCACCAGGGGGGTGGTCTATGGCTACACCTTC. Translated: CASTRGVVYGYTF.

The chain has TRBV4-2 and TRBJ2-7; D may be TRBD1 (5 bases). Between the trimmed V and J ends, which lost 5 bases and 0 bases, there was a span of 11 bases. This CDR3 region has 14 residues. From germline, CDR1 is LGHNA and CDR2 YNFKEQ. CDR3 loop: CASSGVRDSYEQYF. The CDR3 DNA is TGTGCCAGCAGCGGGGTCAGGGACTCCTACGAGCAGTACTTC.

V is TRBV2 and J is TRBJ1-5; no clear D gene. This CDR3 is 12 amino acids long. The germline gives CDR1 SNHLY, CDR2 FYNNEI. V lost 5 bases to trimming and J lost 7 bases, with 9 bases between them. The chain's CDR3 is CASSREVQPQHF. The CDR3 nucleotides read TGTGCCAGCAGTCGCGAGGTACAGCCCCAGCATTTT. The complete variable domain, with remaining parts taken from reference TRBV2 and TRBJ1-5, reads EPEVTQTPSHQVTQMGQEVILRCVPISNHLYFYWYRQILGQKVEFLVSFYNNEISEKSEIFDDQFSVERPDGSNFTLKIRSTKLEDSAMYFCASSREVQPQHFGDGTRLSIL.

The gene calls are TRBV21-1 and TRBJ2-1; the table's D call of TRBD2 was not tested on the DNA. TRBV21-1 counts as a pseudogene. The CDR3 consists of 19 residues. CDR3 amino acids: CASSTRLAGLDSPYNEQFF. In DNA, the CDR3 is TGTGCCAGCAGCACCAGACTAGCGGGACTGGATTCGCCCTACAATGAGCAGTTCTTC.

The rearrangement uses TRBV10-3 and TRBJ1-1, with TRBD1 matching 9 bases. Germline CDR1 ENHRY, CDR2 SYGVKD. Germline trimming cut 10 bases from V and 3 bases from J; bases unmatched to any gene: 6. The CDR3 totals 13 residues. In DNA form, the CDR3 reads TGTGCCACCCGGACAGGGGAGGACACTGAAGCTTTCTTT. Translated: CATRTGEDTEAFF.

Turning to this clone: The DNA is omitted, as the CDR3 cannot be located on it reliably, and the CDR3 follows TCRdb's listing. V gene TRBV28 combines with J gene TRBJ1-2. Germline loops: CDR1 MDHEN, CDR2 SYDVKM. The CDR3 contains 14 residues when both ends are counted. The CDR3 is CASILGSSGYGYTF.

The V gene is TRBV7-8, the J gene TRBJ2-1, with TRBD2 identical over 8 bases. The CDR3 is made up of 16 amino acids. After removal of 2 bases from V and 0 bases from J, the junction contained 3 bases not matched to a gene. Germline V gene sequence: CDR1 SGHVS, CDR2 FQNEAQ. The CDR3 DNA sequence: TGTGCCAGCAGCTTAATGAGCGGGAGCTCCTACAATGAGCAGTTCTTC. It is translated as CASSLMSGSSYNEQFF.

The chain employs TRBV10-3 and TRBJ1-2; D remains ambiguous. V was cut by 10 bases and J by 2 bases, with 14 bases left in between. Germline V gene data show CDR1 as ENHRY and CDR2 as SYGVKD. The CDR3 sequence is 13 residues long. For the CDR3, the DNA is TGTGCCACCCGGCCGTTGGAGAACTATGGCTACACCTTC. It specifies CATRPLENYGYTF.

The rearrangement links TRBV30 to TRBJ2-1; 14 bases line up with TRBD2. CDR3 size: 15 residues. Germline values: CDR1 GTSNPN, CDR2 SVGIG (reference sequence). Losses at the gene ends were 1 base for V and 10 bases for J; bases not matched to a gene: 6. CDR3 bases: TGTGCCTGGAGTGCGGGACTAGCGGGGGTGGGGGAGCAGTTCTTC. It encodes CAWSAGLAGVGEQFF.

This clone was observed a few times. The V and J genes are TRBV10-2 and TRBJ1-6; the match to TRBD1 covers 7 bases. V shed 6 bases, J shed 7 bases, and the junction held 6 bases outside the gene matches. The V gene's germline CDR1 is WSHSY and CDR2 SAAADI. The CDR3 is 14 amino acids. The CDR3 region is CASRSDRVNSPLHF. The CDR3, as DNA: TGCGCCAGCAGATCCGACAGGGTGAATTCACCCCTCCACTTT.

The chain joins TRBV6-1 to TRBJ1-3; no definite D call. V dropped 5 bases and J dropped 0 bases, with 8 bases sitting between them. This CDR3 comprises 14 residues. CDR1 and CDR2 (germline): MNHNS, SASEGT. CDR3 DNA: TGTGCCAGCAGTTCAGTGAGCTCTGGAAACACCATATATTTT. As protein: CASSSVSSGNTIYF.

This rearrangement joins TRBV19 to TRBJ1-3; no definite D call. The length of the CDR3 is 13 residues. Between the trimmed V and J ends, which lost 6 bases and 1 base, there was a span of 7 bases. Germline V CDR1 and CDR2: LNHDA, SQIVND (reference sequence). CDR3: CASSLDSGNTIYF. In nucleotides, the CDR3 is TGTGCCAGTAGCCTTGATTCTGGAAACACCATATATTTT.